This T cell receptor beta chain emerged from a study of T cell changes during pregnancy in multiple sclerosis. The germline V gene has CDR1 SGHKS and CDR2 YYEKEE (reference sequence). This CDR3 contains 15 residues. V was cut by 1 base and J by 8 bases, with 15 bases left in between. Method: immunoSEQ multiplex PCR; TCRdb's copy keeps in-frame clones and lacks some. Altogether roughly 42,000 clones are present, roughly nine tenths being singletons, with the ten largest covering 0.65% to 0.9%. The source is a female donor with multiple sclerosis, enrolled in a pregnancy study. The material sequenced was CD4+ T cells from peripheral blood mononuclear cells, taken before pregnancy. The chain recombines TRBV5-5 with TRBJ1-4, with D possibly matching TRBD1 (5 bases). CDR3 protein: CASSLRQGVGEKLFF. The CDR3 nucleotides read TGTGCCAGCAGCTTGCGTCAGGGCGTAGGGGAAAAACTGTTTTTT.